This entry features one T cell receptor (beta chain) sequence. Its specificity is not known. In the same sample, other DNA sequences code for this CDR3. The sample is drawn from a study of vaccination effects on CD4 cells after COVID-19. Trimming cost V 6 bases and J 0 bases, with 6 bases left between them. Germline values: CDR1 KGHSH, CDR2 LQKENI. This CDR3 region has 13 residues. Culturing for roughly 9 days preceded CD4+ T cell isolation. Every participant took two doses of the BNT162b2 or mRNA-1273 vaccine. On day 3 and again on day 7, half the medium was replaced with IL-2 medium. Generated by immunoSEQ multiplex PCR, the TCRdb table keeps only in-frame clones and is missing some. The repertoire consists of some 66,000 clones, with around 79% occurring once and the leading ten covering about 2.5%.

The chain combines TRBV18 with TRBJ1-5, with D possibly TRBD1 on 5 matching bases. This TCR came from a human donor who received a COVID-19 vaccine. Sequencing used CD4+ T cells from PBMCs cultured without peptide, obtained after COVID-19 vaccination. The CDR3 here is CASSGDSNQPQHF. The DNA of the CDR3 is TGTGCCAGCTCGGGGGATAGCAATCAGCCCCAGCATTTT. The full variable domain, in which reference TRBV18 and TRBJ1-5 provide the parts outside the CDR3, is NAGVMQNPRHLVRRRGQEARLRCSPMKGHSHVYWYRQLPEEGLKFMVYLQKENIIDESGMPKERFSAEFPKEGPSILRIQQVVRGDSAAYFCASSGDSNQPQHFGDGTRLSIL.